The clone carrying this TCR beta chain was recorded a few times. The data derive from a study of CD8 T cells in Susac syndrome. V lost 4 bases and J lost 4; bases outside the gene matches: 4. CDR3 length: 15 residues. The germline V gene encodes CDR1 MGHRA and CDR2 YSYEKL. RNA was extracted with the RNeasy kit, and a quantity of roughly 0.5 to 1 ug was reverse transcribed using random hexamers. Coverage of TCR beta CDR3 amplification by immunoSEQ multiplex PCR extended to 54 Vbeta and 13 Jbeta. A single record per CDR3 protein comes from TCRdb applying MiXCR to the immunoSEQ multiplex PCR reads. The data contain around 70,000 distinct CDR3 sequences, around 95% of them singletons.

The rearrangement links TRBV4-1 to TRBJ2-1; 10 bases agree with TRBD2. Sequencing was performed on CD8+ T cells from PBMCs. This TCR was sampled from a human donor with multiple sclerosis. The CDR3 nucleotides read TGCGCCAGCAGCCGGACTAGCGGCTCATACAATGAGCAGTTCTTC. Its translation: CASSRTSGSYNEQFF.